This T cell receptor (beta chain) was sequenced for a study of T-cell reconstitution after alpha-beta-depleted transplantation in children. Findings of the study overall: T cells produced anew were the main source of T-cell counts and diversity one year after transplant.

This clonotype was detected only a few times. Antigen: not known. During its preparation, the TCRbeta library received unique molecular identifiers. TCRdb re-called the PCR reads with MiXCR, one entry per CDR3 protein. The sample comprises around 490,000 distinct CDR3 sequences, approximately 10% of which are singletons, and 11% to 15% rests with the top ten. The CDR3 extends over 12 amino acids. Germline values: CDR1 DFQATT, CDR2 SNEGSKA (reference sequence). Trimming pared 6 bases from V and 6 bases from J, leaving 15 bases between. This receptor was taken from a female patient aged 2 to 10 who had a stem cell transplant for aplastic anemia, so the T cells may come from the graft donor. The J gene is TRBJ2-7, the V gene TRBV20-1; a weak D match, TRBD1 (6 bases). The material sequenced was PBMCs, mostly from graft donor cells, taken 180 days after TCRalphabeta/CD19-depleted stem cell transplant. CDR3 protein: CSASTVGAEQYF. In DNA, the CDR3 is TGCAGTGCCTCAACCGTGGGGGCCGAGCAGTACTTC.